A single sample gave rise to the 9 T cell receptor beta chains below, sequenced in a study of blood T cell repertoires in COVID-19. Assay used: immunoSEQ multiplex PCR; TCRdb lists only in-frame clones, some missing. The sample yields approximately 480,000 clones, roughly 90% seen once. Sequencing input: PBMCs or T cells enriched from blood (not recorded which). These TCRs come from a woman under 30 who had recovered from COVID-19.

The chain recombines TRBV10-2 with TRBJ1-5; D unclear. The germline V gene has CDR1 WSHSY and CDR2 SAAADI. The length of the CDR3 is 13 residues. V lost 6 bases to trimming and J lost 0 bases, with 6 bases between them. The CDR3 is CASSDYSNQPQHF. In nucleotides, the CDR3 is TGCGCCAGCAGCGACTATAGCAATCAGCCCCAGCATTTT.

The chain uses TRBV5-6 and TRBJ1-5, with 9 bases fitting TRBD1. CDR3 size: 13 residues. Germline CDR1 SGHDT, CDR2 YYEEEE. With V trimmed by 2 bases and J by 10 bases, 4 bases remained unmatched. The chain's CDR3 is CASSLQGAHPQHF. CDR3 DNA: TGTGCCAGCAGCTTACAGGGGGCCCATCCCCAGCATTTT.

This chain uses TRBV5-6 with TRBJ2-4; D gene ambiguous. The V gene lost 0 bases and the J gene lost 3 bases, with 4 bases spanning the gap. Per the germline V gene, CDR1 is SGHDT and CDR2 is YYEEEE. The CDR3 runs to 13 residues. The CDR3 is CASSLESKNIQYF. CDR3 DNA: TGTGCCAGCAGCTTGGAGAGCAAAAACATTCAGTACTTC.

The chain employs TRBV4-1 and TRBJ2-1; TRBD1 matches at 8 bases. CDR3 length equals 15 residues. J was trimmed by 7 bases and V by 1 base; bases with no gene match: 6. CDR1 is MGHRA, CDR2 YSYEKL, per germline. CDR3 nucleotide sequence: TGCGCCAGCAGCCAAGTCGGACAGGGTGTGAATGAGCAGTTCTTC. Translating it yields CASSQVGQGVNEQFF.

This clone was seen a few times. CDR3 protein: CAWSVWRSNEKLFF. For the CDR3, the DNA is TGTGCCTGGAGTGTGTGGAGATCTAATGAAAAACTGTTTTTT. The rearrangement links TRBV30 to TRBJ1-4; D remains unclear. Trimming left V 0 bases short and J 3 bases short, with 8 bases between. The germline CDR1 and CDR2 sequences are GTSNPN and SVGIG (reference sequence). The CDR3 has 14 residues.

This chain connects TRBV5-1 to TRBJ2-7; 11 nucleotides align to TRBD2. The CDR3 consists of 14 residues. The germline V gene encodes CDR1 SGHRS and CDR2 YFSETQ. V lost 5 bases and J lost 0; bases outside the gene matches: 1. The CDR3 reads CASRLAGDSYEQYF. CDR3 sequence (DNA): TGCGCCAGCAGACTAGCGGGGGACTCCTACGAGCAGTACTTC.

This rearrangement joins TRBV11-2 to TRBJ1-1, with D possibly TRBD1 on 5 matching bases. Germline CDR1 is SGHAT and CDR2 is FQNNGV. This CDR3 contains 15 residues. The V gene lost 1 base and the J gene lost 1 base, with 10 bases spanning the gap. As DNA, the CDR3 is TGTGCCAGCAGCTTAGTGGCAGGGAAGAACACTGAAGCTTTCTTT. Its translation is CASSLVAGKNTEAFF. Full variable domain (rest looked up from reference TRBV11-2 and TRBJ1-1): EAGVAQSPRYKIIEKRQSVAFWCNPISGHATLYWYQQILGQGPKLLIQFQNNGVVDDSQLPKDRFSAERLKGVDSTLKIQPAKLEDSAVYLCASSLVAGKNTEAFFGQGTRLTVV.

The J gene is TRBJ2-7, the V gene TRBV19, with D tentatively TRBD2 (5 bases). The CDR3 is made up of 11 amino acids. Germline lookup yields CDR1 LNHDA and CDR2 SQIVND (reference sequence). Trimming removed 11 bases from V and 0 bases from J, with 8 bases in between. CDR3 protein: CAVGSSYEQYF. CDR3 sequence (DNA): TGTGCCGTGGGGAGCTCCTACGAGCAGTACTTC.

This clone was seen a handful of times. The chain links TRBV19 to TRBJ1-3, with D tentatively TRBD1 (6 bases). Germline CDR1 and CDR2: LNHDA and SQIVND (reference sequence). The V end lost 4 bases, the J end lost 2 bases, and 12 bases lay between the germline ends. The CDR3 is 15 amino acids. The CDR3 DNA is TGTGCCAGTAGTAAATACAGGGTCCCTGGAAACACCATATATTTT. It yields the protein CASSKYRVPGNTIYF.